The clone carrying this T cell receptor (beta chain) occurred many times. The target antigen is unknown. A second PCR, run for roughly 7 to 12 cycles, used a sample-barcoded 5' primer plus a J-beta primer mix. TCRdb fed the 5' RACE reads into MiXCR, producing one record per CDR3 protein. The repertoire consists of some 730,000 distinct CDR3 sequences, with about a fifth occurring once and the leading ten covering around 22%. The data were obtained in a study of blood T cells in healthy people across ages. General study findings and limits: Estimated diversity that came from one million T cells was considered an underestimate.

Germline V gene data show CDR1 as DFQATT and CDR2 as SNEGSKA (reference sequence). The CDR3 spans 11 residues. V was shortened by 7 bases and J by 5 bases, with 11 bases between the two germline ends. The sequencing sample was made of blood. J is TRBJ2-5 and V is TRBV20-1, with a weak D call TRBD1 (7 bases). The receptor was derived from a man aged 65-85 years in good health. CDR3 coding DNA: TGCAGTGAACAGGGGAGGGAGACCCAGTACTTC. Its translation: CSEQGRETQYF.